The clone carrying this T cell receptor (beta chain) has a single count. Its cognate antigen is unknown. This record comes from a study of OX40 agonist ivuxolimab in advanced cancers. Study results and caveats: Dosing at 0.1 to 3.0 mg/kg was accompanied by clonal expansion of CD4+ and CD8+ blood T cells by week 6. CD8+ T cells (on average) carried more expanded clones than CD4+ T cells.

V shed 9 bases and J 4 bases; nucleotides not matched to a gene: 9. From germline, CDR1 is LNHDA and CDR2 SQIVND (reference sequence). The length of the CDR3 is 14 residues. Sequenced by immunoSEQ multiplex PCR; TCRdb stores in-frame clones only, minus some. The data contain 100,000 or so clones, under 95% of them singletons. The source was CD4+ or CD8+ T cells sorted from blood, collected in a trial of the OX40 agonist ivuxolimab. The clonotype comes from an adult with an advanced solid tumor such as melanoma, head and neck, liver or kidney cancer. This chain connects TRBV19 to TRBJ1-1; 9 nucleotides agree with TRBD1. CDR3 coding DNA: TGTGCCAGCGACTGGGGGACAGGGCGCACTGAAGCTTTCTTT. It yields the protein CASDWGTGRTEAFF.